The 28 T cell receptor beta chains in this list originate from one sample, sequenced in a study of T cell responses to AZD1222 COVID-19 vaccine. Method: immunoSEQ multiplex PCR; TCRdb's copy keeps in-frame clones and lacks some. Here the sample spans about 17,000 clones, around four fifths being singletons. The sequencing here drew on peripheral blood, taken 28 days after the second AZD1222 dose. The receptor set was obtained from an adult who received the AZD1222 COVID-19 vaccine.

The genes are TRBV28 and TRBJ1-2, with no clear D. The germline V gene encodes CDR1 MDHEN and CDR2 SYDVKM. V dropped 8 bases and J dropped 4 bases, with 17 bases sitting between them. CDR3 length equals 14 residues. The CDR3 sequence: CASHSTDTPYGYTF. The CDR3 region has the DNA TGTGCCAGCCATAGCACCGACACCCCCTATGGCTACACCTTC.

V is TRBV19 and J is TRBJ2-2; 7 nucleotides line up with TRBD1. V was clipped by 7 bases and J by 5 bases; unmatched bases: 10. This CDR3 is 15 amino acids long. In germline, CDR1 is LNHDA, CDR2 SQIVND (reference sequence). The CDR3 here is CASTLQGIRTGELFF. CDR3 bases: TGTGCCAGTACCCTACAGGGGATTCGGACCGGGGAGCTGTTTTTT.

The chain joins TRBV7-8 to TRBJ2-1; D gene unclear. The CDR3 consists of 13 residues. Germline V gene data show CDR1 as SGHVS and CDR2 as FQNEAQ. Trimming took off 1 base at V and 7 bases at J, with 8 bases between the two ends. As DNA, the CDR3 is TGTGCCAGCAGCTTAGTCCTTAGGAATGAGCAGTTCTTC. Its translation: CASSLVLRNEQFF. The variable domain in full, completed from reference TRBV7-8 and TRBJ2-1, reads GAGVSQSPRYKVAKRGQDVALRCDPISGHVSLFWYQQALGQGPEFLTYFQNEAQLDKSGLPSDRFFAERPEGSVSTLKIQRTQQEDSAVYLCASSLVLRNEQFFGPGTRLTVL.

The chain links TRBV27 to TRBJ1-5; no reliable D call. The CDR3 runs 13 residues. Trimming took off 3 bases at V and 4 bases at J, with 7 bases between the two ends. Germline values: CDR1 MNHEY, CDR2 SMNVEV (reference sequence). The CDR3 loop is CASSFLRNQPQHF. In nucleotides, the CDR3 is TGTGCCAGCAGTTTCCTTCGGAATCAGCCCCAGCATTTT.

V usage is TRBV4-1 and J usage is TRBJ1-1; D gene unclear. The V and J ends lost 5 bases and 1 base respectively, with 11 bases between them. Per the germline V gene, CDR1 is MGHRA and CDR2 is YSYEKL. The CDR3 loop spans 14 amino acids. In DNA form, the CDR3 reads TGCGCCAGCAGCACACAAGCGACGAACACTGAAGCTTTCTTT. Translation gives CASSTQATNTEAFF.

The chain carries TRBV4-1 and TRBJ1-6; no reliable D call. There are 13 residues in the CDR3. The germline V and J ends were trimmed by 1 base and 10 bases, with 8 bases remaining between them. CDR1 is MGHRA, CDR2 YSYEKL, per germline. CDR3 bases: TGCGCCAGCAGCCAAGCGGGCTTATCACCCCTCCACTTT. This translates into CASSQAGLSPLHF.

J is TRBJ2-3 and V is TRBV7-2; no clear D gene. Germline assignment: CDR1 SGHTA and CDR2 FQGNSA. Trimming stripped 2 bases from V and 2 bases from J, with 8 bases between. The CDR3 totals 14 residues. The CDR3 loop reads CASSLLALTDTQYF. Written as DNA, the CDR3 is TGTGCCAGCAGCTTATTAGCCCTCACAGATACGCAGTATTTT. The whole variable domain, filled in from reference TRBV7-2 and TRBJ2-3, reads GAGVSQSPSNKVTEKGKDVELRCDPISGHTALYWYRQSLGQGLEFLIYFQGNSAPDKSGLPSDRFSAERTGGSVSTLTIQRTQQEDSAVYLCASSLLALTDTQYFGPGTRLTVL.

V gene TRBV4-2 combines with J gene TRBJ2-1; possible D gene TRBD2, 6 bases. Germline V gene data show CDR1 as LGHNA and CDR2 as YNFKEQ. Trimming pared 1 base from V and 8 bases from J, leaving 18 bases between. This CDR3 is built from 16 residues. CDR3 DNA sequence: TGTGCCAGCAGCCAAGCCATGGGAGGTGGTGAGGATGAGCAGTTCTTC. This encodes CASSQAMGGGEDEQFF.

J is TRBJ2-1 and V is TRBV18, with 7 bases fitting TRBD1. With 4 bases clipped from V and 1 base from J, the junction kept 13 bases outside the gene matches. Germline-derived CDR1 and CDR2 are KGHSH and LQKENI. The CDR3 contains 18 residues. This CDR3 reads CASSRLDRRSGSYNEQFF. As DNA, the CDR3 is TGTGCCAGCTCACGTTTGGACAGGCGAAGCGGTTCCTACAATGAGCAGTTCTTC.

This clone appeared a few times. DNA for the CDR3: TGTGCCAGCAGCTTATATCGCCTAGCGGGGGGGCAGGGCACAGATACGCAGTATTTT. Translating it yields CASSLYRLAGGQGTDTQYF. This sequence joins TRBV7-2 and TRBJ2-3; 12 positions match TRBD2. V was clipped by 2 bases and J by 1 base; unmatched bases: 10. CDR1 is SGHTA, CDR2 FQGNSA, per germline. This CDR3 contains 19 residues.

This clone appeared once. The rearrangement joins TRBV6-5 to TRBJ2-7; TRBD1 might be the D (6 bases). The CDR3 sequence is 15 residues long. V dropped 5 bases and J dropped 4 bases, with 18 bases sitting between them. Germline CDR1 and CDR2: MNHEY and SVGAGI. The CDR3 nucleotides read TGTGCCAGCAGTCCCCTCAGGGGAATGAATTACGAGCAGTACTTC. This encodes CASSPLRGMNYEQYF.

This clone was recorded only once. The chain couples TRBV9 to TRBJ2-3; maybe TRBD2 (6 bases). V dropped 4 bases and J dropped 4 bases, with 10 bases sitting between them. This CDR3 is built from 13 residues. Per germline, CDR1 SGDLS and CDR2 YYNGEE. CDR3 bases: TGTGCCAGCAGCCCGGGGGATGCAGATACGCAGTATTTT. Translation gives CASSPGDADTQYF.

The V call is TRBV5-4, the J call TRBJ1-1; D not resolved. The CDR3 spans 14 residues. Germline lookup yields CDR1 SGHNT and CDR2 YYREEE (reference sequence). Trimming removed 4 bases from V and 3 bases from J, with 13 bases in between. The CDR3 loop is CASSAEARDTEAFF. The CDR3 coding sequence is TGTGCCAGCAGCGCGGAAGCTCGTGACACTGAAGCTTTCTTT.

The chain is built from TRBV7-9 and TRBJ2-2; 9 bases map to TRBD1. The CDR3 has 15 amino acids. J was trimmed by 3 bases and V by 5 bases; bases with no gene match: 4. Germline CDR1 is SEHNR and CDR2 is FQNEAQ (reference sequence). Here the CDR3 reads CASSADRGDTGELFF. The DNA of the CDR3 is TGTGCCAGCAGCGCCGACAGGGGGGACACCGGGGAGCTGTTTTTT. The full variable domain, rest sourced from reference TRBV7-9 and TRBJ2-2, is DTGVSQNPRHKITKRGQNVTFRCDPISEHNRLYWYRQTLGQGPEFLTYFQNEAQLEKSRLLSDRFSAERPKGSFSTLEIQRTEQGDSAMYLCASSADRGDTGELFFGEGSRLTVL.

The chain joins TRBV28 to TRBJ2-7; the D gene is possibly TRBD1 (7 bases). This CDR3 region has 15 residues. V lost 2 bases, J lost 6 bases, and 17 bases lay in between. CDR1 is MDHEN and CDR2 is SYDVKM in the germline V gene. The CDR3 reads CASSLSGPGGVEQYF. The DNA of the CDR3 is TGTGCCAGCAGTTTAAGCGGGCCAGGGGGAGTCGAGCAGTACTTC.

This chain links TRBV19 with TRBJ1-5; D is unresolved. Trimming cost V 3 bases and J 3 bases, with 9 bases left between them. CDR1 is LNHDA, CDR2 SQIVND, per germline (reference sequence). CDR3 size: 14 residues. As DNA, the CDR3 is TGTGCCAGTAGTATCTCTCGGGACAATCAGCCCCAGCATTTT. Its translation is CASSISRDNQPQHF. Supplemented by reference TRBV19 and TRBJ1-5, the full variable domain reads DGGITQSPKYLFRKEGQNVTLSCEQNLNHDAMYWYRQDPGQGLRLIYYSQIVNDFQKGDIAEGYSVSREKKESFPLTVTSAQKNPTAFYLCASSISRDNQPQHFGDGTRLSIL.

The rearrangement joins TRBV19 to TRBJ1-4; TRBD1 aligns across 7 bases. J gave up 7 bases and V 7 bases, and 6 bases lay outside the gene matches. CDR1 and CDR2 from the germline V gene are LNHDA and SQIVND (reference sequence). CDR3 length equals 13 residues. Here the CDR3 reads CASTKGAVEKLFF. The CDR3 DNA reads TGTGCCAGTACAAAGGGGGCAGTTGAAAAACTGTTTTTT.

The genes are TRBV5-4 and TRBJ2-1; D is undetermined. The germline V gene encodes CDR1 SGHNT and CDR2 YYREEE (reference sequence). V lost 9 bases and J lost 8, with 12 bases in between. This CDR3 contains 11 residues. The CDR3 spells CATSDVYEQFF. For the CDR3, the DNA is TGTGCCACGTCGGACGTGTATGAGCAGTTCTTC. Filled out from reference TRBV5-4 and TRBJ2-1, the complete variable domain reads ETGVTQSPTHLIKTRGQQVTLRCSSQSGHNTVSWYQQALGQGPQFIFQYYREEENGRGNFPPRFSGLQFPNYSSELNVNALELDDSALYLCATSDVYEQFFGPGTRLTVL.

The chain uses TRBV7-9 and TRBJ1-6, with TRBD1 as a possible D gene (5 bases). Germline CDR1 is SEHNR and CDR2 is FQNEAQ (reference sequence). The length of the CDR3 is 15 residues. Trimming took off 1 base at V and 5 bases at J, with 9 bases between the two ends. The CDR3 DNA reads as TGTGCCAGCAGCTTAGGGGGGTCGGATAATTCACCCCTCCACTTT. Its translation is CASSLGGSDNSPLHF.

This chain joins TRBV24-1 and TRBJ2-1; no clear D gene. The V gene's germline CDR1 is KGHDR and CDR2 SFDVKD. V lost 3 bases, J lost 8 bases, and 13 bases lay in between. CDR3 size: 14 residues. The CDR3, as DNA: TGTGCCACCAGTGATCCGTACAAGGTAGATGAGCAGTTCTTC. It translates to CATSDPYKVDEQFF.

This clone came up a few times. V usage is TRBV27 and J usage is TRBJ2-7, with D maybe TRBD1 (6 bases). Germline values: CDR1 MNHEY, CDR2 SMNVEV (reference sequence). The CDR3 covers 14 residues. V gave up 2 bases and J gave up 5 bases, with 13 bases separating them. CDR3 nucleotides: TGTGCCAGCAGTTTAACACGGACAGATCACGAGCAGTACTTC. Translated: CASSLTRTDHEQYF.

In its sample, this clone was seen once. The chain uses TRBV7-3 and TRBJ2-5; 10 nucleotides agree with TRBD2. The CDR3 runs to 14 residues. The V gene end was trimmed by 6 bases and the J gene end by 4 bases; junction bases not matched to a gene: 5. Germline CDR1 SGHTA, CDR2 FQGTGA. The CDR3 nucleotides read TGTGCCAGCAGTCCAGCGGGGGGGCGAGAGACCCAGTACTTC. This gives the protein CASSPAGGRETQYF. Variable domain in full (rest from reference TRBV7-3 and TRBJ2-5): GAGVSQTPSNKVTEKGKYVELRCDPISGHTALYWYRQSLGQGPEFLIYFQGTGAADDSGLPNDRFFAVRPEGSVSTLKIQRTERGDSAVYLCASSPAGGRETQYFGPGTRLLVL.

This chain connects TRBV7-3 to TRBJ2-1; D is possibly TRBD2 (6 bases). Germline-derived CDR1 and CDR2 are SGHTA and FQGTGA. V lost 1 base and J lost 8, with 12 bases in between. The CDR3 consists of 14 residues. As DNA, the CDR3 is TGTGCCAGCAGCTTAAACAGTCGCGGGGATGAGCAGTTCTTC. Translated, it gives CASSLNSRGDEQFF.

The V gene is TRBV4-1, the J gene TRBJ2-5, with TRBD1 as a possible D gene (5 bases). V lost 1 base and J lost 0, with 12 bases in between. The CDR3 extends over 16 amino acids. Germline-derived CDR1 and CDR2 are MGHRA and YSYEKL. In DNA form, the CDR3 reads TGCGCCAGCAGCCAAGGGTTTGGGGCCTACCAAGAGACCCAGTACTTC. It translates to CASSQGFGAYQETQYF.

The chain recombines TRBV14 with TRBJ2-6; D possibly corresponds to TRBD2 (5 bases). This CDR3 spans 15 amino acids. V was trimmed by 4 bases and J by 0 bases, leaving 7 bases between them. CDR1 is SGHDN, CDR2 FVKESK, per germline. CDR3 protein: CASSPSGSGANVLTF. The CDR3 DNA reads as TGTGCCAGCAGCCCAAGCGGCTCTGGGGCCAACGTCCTGACTTTC.

V gene TRBV25-1 combines with J gene TRBJ2-3, with a weak D call TRBD1 (6 bases). This CDR3 region has 17 residues. Between the trimmed V and J ends, which lost 4 bases and 0 bases, there was a span of 17 bases. In germline, CDR1 is MGHDK, CDR2 SYGVNS. The CDR3 bases are TGTGCCAGCAGTGGAGGAAGGGGGTCGGGGAGCACAGATACGCAGTATTTT. It yields the protein CASSGGRGSGSTDTQYF.

CDR3: CASSVQGADGYTF. The CDR3 DNA reads TGTGCCAGCAGTGTTCAGGGGGCGGATGGCTACACCTTC. The rearrangement links TRBV28 to TRBJ1-2; 8 bases are shared with TRBD1. Germline V CDR1 and CDR2: MDHEN, SYDVKM. CDR3 length equals 13 residues. Trimming cost V 5 bases and J 6 bases; bases outside gene matches: 5.

The chain carries TRBV13 and TRBJ2-1; 9 bases line up with TRBD2. The J segment lost 5 bases and the V segment lost 5 bases, leaving 10 bases of the junction unmatched. The CDR3 is 16 amino acids. Germline V gives CDR1 PRHDT, CDR2 FYEKMQ (reference sequence). CDR3 sequence: CASSPLRRGGDNEQFF. The DNA for the CDR3 is TGTGCCAGCAGCCCCCTTCGGCGGGGGGGAGACAATGAGCAGTTCTTC.